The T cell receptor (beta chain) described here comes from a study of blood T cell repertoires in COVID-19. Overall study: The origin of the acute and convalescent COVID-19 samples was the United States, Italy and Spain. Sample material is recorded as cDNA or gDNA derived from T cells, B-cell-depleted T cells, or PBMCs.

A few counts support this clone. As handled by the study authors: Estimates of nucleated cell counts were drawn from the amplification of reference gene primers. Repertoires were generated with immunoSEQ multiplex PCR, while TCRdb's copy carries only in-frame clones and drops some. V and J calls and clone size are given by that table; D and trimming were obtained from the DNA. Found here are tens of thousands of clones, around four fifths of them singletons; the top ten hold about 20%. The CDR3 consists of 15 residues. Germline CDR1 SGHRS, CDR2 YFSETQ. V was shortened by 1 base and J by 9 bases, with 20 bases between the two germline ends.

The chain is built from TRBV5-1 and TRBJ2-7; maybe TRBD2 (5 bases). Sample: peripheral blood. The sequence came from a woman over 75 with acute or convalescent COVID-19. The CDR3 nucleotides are TGCGCCAGCAGCTTGAGGGTAAAAGAGGGTCCGGGGCAGTACTTC. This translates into CASSLRVKEGPGQYF.